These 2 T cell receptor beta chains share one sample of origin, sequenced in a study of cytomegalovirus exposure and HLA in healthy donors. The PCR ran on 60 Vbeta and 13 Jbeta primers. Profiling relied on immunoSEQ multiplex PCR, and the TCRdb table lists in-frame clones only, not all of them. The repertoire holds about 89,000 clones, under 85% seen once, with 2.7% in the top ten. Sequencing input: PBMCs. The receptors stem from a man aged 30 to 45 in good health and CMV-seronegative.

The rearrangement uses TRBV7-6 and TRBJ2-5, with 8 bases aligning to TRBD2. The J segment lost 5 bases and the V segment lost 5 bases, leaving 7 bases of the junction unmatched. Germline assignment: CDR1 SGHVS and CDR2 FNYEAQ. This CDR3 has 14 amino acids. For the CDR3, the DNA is TGTGCCAGCAGCCCCCGGGGGGGAGGGGAGACCCAGTACTTC. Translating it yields CASSPRGGGETQYF.

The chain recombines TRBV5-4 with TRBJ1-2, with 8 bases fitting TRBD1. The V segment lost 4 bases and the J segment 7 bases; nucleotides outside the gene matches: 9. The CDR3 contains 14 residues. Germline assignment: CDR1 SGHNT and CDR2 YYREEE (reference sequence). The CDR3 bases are TGTGCCAGCAGCGCGCGGACAGGGCTAATTGGCTACACCTTC. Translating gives CASSARTGLIGYTF. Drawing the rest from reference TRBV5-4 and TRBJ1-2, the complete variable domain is ETGVTQSPTHLIKTRGQQVTLRCSSQSGHNTVSWYQQALGQGPQFIFQYYREEENGRGNFPPRFSGLQFPNYSSELNVNALELDDSALYLCASSARTGLIGYTFGSGTRLTVV.